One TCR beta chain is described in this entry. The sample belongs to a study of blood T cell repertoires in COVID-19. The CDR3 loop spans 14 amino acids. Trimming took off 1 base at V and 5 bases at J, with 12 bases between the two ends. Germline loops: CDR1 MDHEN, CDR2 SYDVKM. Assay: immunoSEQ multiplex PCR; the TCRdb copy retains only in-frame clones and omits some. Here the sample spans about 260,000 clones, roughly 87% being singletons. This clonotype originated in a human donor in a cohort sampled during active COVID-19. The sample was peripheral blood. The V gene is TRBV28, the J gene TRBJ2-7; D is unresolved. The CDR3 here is CASSLLLGGHEQYF. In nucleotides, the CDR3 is TGTGCCAGCAGTTTATTATTGGGTGGGCACGAGCAGTACTTC.